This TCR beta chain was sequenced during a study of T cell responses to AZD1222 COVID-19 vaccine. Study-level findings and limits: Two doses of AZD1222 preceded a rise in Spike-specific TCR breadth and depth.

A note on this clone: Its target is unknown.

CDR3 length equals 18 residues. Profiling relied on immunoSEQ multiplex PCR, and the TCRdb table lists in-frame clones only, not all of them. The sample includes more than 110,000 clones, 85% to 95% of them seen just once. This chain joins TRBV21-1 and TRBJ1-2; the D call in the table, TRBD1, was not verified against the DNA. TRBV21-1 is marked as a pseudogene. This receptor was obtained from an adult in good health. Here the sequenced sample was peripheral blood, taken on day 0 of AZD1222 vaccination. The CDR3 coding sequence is TGTGCCAGCAGCAAAGACACGATACAGGGAATCCCCAGTTATGGCTACACCTTC. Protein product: CASSKDTIQGIPSYGYTF.